Sequencing of this T cell receptor (beta chain) was carried out in a study of Ad26.COV2.S vaccination and SARS-CoV-2 variants. This CDR3 region has 14 residues. Germline lookup yields CDR1 SGDLS and CDR2 YYNGEE. Trimming took off 5 bases at V and 0 bases at J, with 10 bases between the two ends. Clones were sequenced by immunoSEQ multiplex PCR, and TCRdb holds only the in-frame ones, with some missing. This table holds 350,000 to 500,000 clones, 80% to 95% found once. Treatment denoted: 19 received Ad26.COV2.S at low or high dose, single or two shots; roughly five received placebo; per-sample allocation not given. Material that was analyzed had been drawn on day 63 after the first vaccine or placebo injection. Whoever gave the sample was an adult aged 18-55 years in Boston. Vaccination employed an Ad26 vector expressing the Wuhan-strain SARS-CoV-2 spike.

Sample: peripheral blood, taken in a trial of Ad26.COV2.S vaccine versus placebo. This sequence originates from a person between 18 and 65 years old who received the Ad26.COV2.S COVID-19 vaccine or a placebo. The chain has TRBV9 and TRBJ2-3; D not resolved. The CDR3 DNA reads TGTGCCAGCAGTAGTCCCTTTAGCACAGATACGCAGTATTTT. It yields the protein CASSSPFSTDTQYF.